This T cell receptor (beta chain) is drawn from a study of memory CD4+ T cells and cytomegalovirus serostatus. Study summary: Of the healthy Belgian adults, 9 or 10 were CMV seropositive and more than 20 seronegative.

The CDR3 totals 13 residues. V was cut by 3 bases and J by 4 bases, with 7 bases left in between. The germline V gene has CDR1 SGHTA and CDR2 FQGTGA. Single viable CD3+CD4+CD8-CD45RO+ cells were sorted as the memory CD4+ T cells. Donors' CMV status reflects serum IgG against pp150, pp28, p38, p52. Libraries were prepared by immunoSEQ multiplex PCR; TCRdb keeps only in-frame clonotypes and omits some of them. This table holds about 46,000 clones, roughly 80% found once. The chain recombines TRBV7-3 with TRBJ1-3, with D uncertain. Sequences were obtained from memory CD4+ T cells from blood. This sequence was found in an adult in good health and CMV-seronegative. As DNA, the CDR3 is TGTGCCAGCAGCTTGGGAGGGGGAAACACCATATATTTT. Encoded protein: CASSLGGGNTIYF.